The rows below give T cell receptor beta chains drawn from one sample of a study of blood T cell repertoires in COVID-19. Only in-frame clones appear in the TCRdb table, and some are missing; sequencing was by immunoSEQ multiplex PCR. This table holds approximately 380,000 clones, 88% found once. Sequencing was performed on PBMCs or T cells enriched from blood (not recorded which). These receptors all stem from a woman in her late teens or twenties who had recovered from COVID-19. Both conserved end residues are part of each CDR3. Fields, in order: clone size, D gene, V gene, J gene, CDR3 DNA, CDR3 protein. D genes are given only for firm matches. Part of the rows lack a size; the others show once, few, many or a class for expanded clones.

clone_size: once; d_call: TRBD1; v_call: TRBV6-5; j_call: TRBJ2-3; cdr3_nt: TGTGCCAGCACCGACAGGGGGCGGCATACGCAGTATTTT; cdr3_aa: CASTDRGRHTQYF
clone_size: many; d_call: NA; v_call: TRBV6-4; j_call: TRBJ2-3; cdr3_nt: TGTGCCAGCAGTGCTAGCGGCACAGATACGCAGTATTTT; cdr3_aa: CASSASGTDTQYF
clone_size: NA; d_call: NA; v_call: TRBV21-1; j_call: TRBJ2-6; cdr3_nt: TGTGCCAGCAGCAATACAGGGGGCTCTGGGGCCAACGTCCTGACTTTC; cdr3_aa: CASSNTGGSGANVLTF
clone_size: NA; d_call: NA; v_call: TRBV5-1; j_call: TRBJ2-1; cdr3_nt: TGCGCCAGCAGTTCCGGGACAATACGGAGTGAGCAGTTCTTC; cdr3_aa: CASSSGTIRSEQFF
clone_size: NA; d_call: NA; v_call: TRBV27; j_call: TRBJ2-3; cdr3_nt: TGTGCCAGCAGTTTGCGGGATACGCAGTATTTT; cdr3_aa: CASSLRDTQYF
clone_size: NA; d_call: TRBD1; v_call: TRBV18; j_call: TRBJ1-2; cdr3_nt: TGTGCCAGCTCACCGTTCGGGACAGGGATGGGTGGCTACACCTTC; cdr3_aa: CASSPFGTGMGGYTF
clone_size: NA; d_call: NA; v_call: TRBV29-1; j_call: TRBJ2-1; cdr3_nt: TGCAGCTCCACCGGTGGGCCTCAATACAATGAGCAGTTCTTC; cdr3_aa: CSSTGGPQYNEQFF
clone_size: NA; d_call: NA; v_call: TRBV6-5; j_call: TRBJ1-5; cdr3_nt: TGTGCCAGCAGTTACGCGGGGTTCTCTAGCAATCAGCCCCAGCATTTT; cdr3_aa: CASSYAGFSSNQPQHF
clone_size: NA; d_call: TRBD1; v_call: TRBV19; j_call: TRBJ2-2; cdr3_nt: TGTGCCAGTAGAAGGACAGGGGACACCGGGGAGCTGTTTTTT; cdr3_aa: CASRRTGDTGELFF
clone_size: NA; d_call: TRBD2; v_call: TRBV6-4; j_call: TRBJ2-1; cdr3_nt: TGTGCCAGCAGTGATATAGCGGGGGGATACAATGAGCAGTTCTTC; cdr3_aa: CASSDIAGGYNEQFF
clone_size: NA; d_call: TRBD1; v_call: TRBV5-1; j_call: TRBJ2-7; cdr3_nt: TGCGCCAGCAGCTCGGGACAGGGAACCCACGAGCAGTACTTC; cdr3_aa: CASSSGQGTHEQYF
clone_size: NA; d_call: NA; v_call: TRBV27; j_call: TRBJ2-7; cdr3_nt: TGTGCCAGCAGTTTTGGCGGGAACGAGCAGTACTTC; cdr3_aa: CASSFGGNEQYF
clone_size: NA; d_call: NA; v_call: TRBV6-4; j_call: TRBJ1-2; cdr3_nt: TGTGCCAGCAGCCCGGAGGGACGGAGCTATGGCTACACCTTC; cdr3_aa: CASSPEGRSYGYTF
clone_size: once; d_call: TRBD1; v_call: TRBV5-5; j_call: TRBJ1-2; cdr3_nt: TGTGCCAGCAGCCCGCGGACAGGAGCTAACTATGGCTACACCTTC; cdr3_aa: CASSPRTGANYGYTF
clone_size: NA; d_call: NA; v_call: TRBV12-3/TRBV12-4; j_call: TRBJ2-1; cdr3_nt: TGTGCCAGCAGATCCTTAGGGGGTGGAGAGCAGTTCTTC; cdr3_aa: CASRSLGGGEQFF
clone_size: NA; d_call: TRBD1; v_call: TRBV28; j_call: TRBJ1-4; cdr3_nt: TGTGCCAGCATTAGGGGGCTGGCAACTAATGAAAAACTGTTTTTT; cdr3_aa: CASIRGLATNEKLFF
clone_size: few; d_call: NA; v_call: TRBV7-9; j_call: TRBJ1-1; cdr3_nt: TGTGCCAGCAGCTTAGCCGTACTACGGACTGAAGCTTTCTTT; cdr3_aa: CASSLAVLRTEAFF
clone_size: NA; d_call: TRBD1; v_call: TRBV30; j_call: TRBJ1-2; cdr3_nt: TGTGCCTGGAGAGAAGAGCAAATTACCGGGACAGGGGGCATCTATGGCTACACCTTC; cdr3_aa: CAWREEQITGTGGIYGYTF
clone_size: NA; d_call: TRBD1; v_call: TRBV18; j_call: TRBJ1-3; cdr3_nt: TGTGCCAGCTCACCCATCCGGGACAGCTCTGGAAACACCATATATTTT; cdr3_aa: CASSPIRDSSGNTIYF
clone_size: NA; d_call: NA; v_call: TRBV4-2; j_call: TRBJ1-3; cdr3_nt: TGTGCCAGCAGGGCACAGGGTTTCTCTGGAAACACCATATATTTT; cdr3_aa: CASRAQGFSGNTIYF
clone_size: NA; d_call: TRBD2; v_call: TRBV10-3; j_call: TRBJ2-3; cdr3_nt: TGTGCCATCAGTGATTGGGCTAGCGGACTCACAGATACGCAGTATTTT; cdr3_aa: CAISDWASGLTDTQYF
clone_size: NA; d_call: TRBD1; v_call: TRBV7-9; j_call: TRBJ2-7; cdr3_nt: TGTGCCAGCAGCTTAGCGCGGGGAATGGGACAGGGGGCATACGAGCAGTACTTC; cdr3_aa: CASSLARGMGQGAYEQYF
clone_size: NA; d_call: TRBD2; v_call: TRBV3-1/TRBV3-2; j_call: TRBJ2-3; cdr3_nt: TGTGCCAGCAGCCAAGCCGGGGTAGCGGGGGGGCCTTTTGATACGCAGTATTTT; cdr3_aa: CASSQAGVAGGPFDTQYF
clone_size: NA; d_call: NA; v_call: TRBV11-2; j_call: TRBJ1-3; cdr3_nt: TGTGCCAGCAGCACACGGGGGGTTTGGCCGGACACCATATATTTT; cdr3_aa: CASSTRGVWPDTIYF
clone_size: NA; d_call: NA; v_call: TRBV6-6; j_call: TRBJ1-2; cdr3_nt: TGTGCCAGCAGCCCCCCCGGTAGAACCTATGGCTACACCTTC; cdr3_aa: CASSPPGRTYGYTF
clone_size: NA; d_call: NA; v_call: TRBV12-3/TRBV12-4; j_call: TRBJ2-3; cdr3_nt: TGTGCCAGCAGTTTGAGCGCGGCAGATACGCAGTATTTT; cdr3_aa: CASSLSAADTQYF
clone_size: NA; d_call: NA; v_call: TRBV7-3; j_call: TRBJ2-1; cdr3_nt: TGTGCCAGCAGCTTCACACAGAGCGGTTACAATGAGCAGTTCTTC; cdr3_aa: CASSFTQSGYNEQFF
clone_size: NA; d_call: TRBD1; v_call: TRBV29-1; j_call: TRBJ1-1; cdr3_nt: TGCAGCGCAACGGGACAGGGGGCGATAACTGAAGCTTTCTTT; cdr3_aa: CSATGQGAITEAFF
clone_size: NA; d_call: TRBD2; v_call: TRBV7-3; j_call: TRBJ2-3; cdr3_nt: TGTGCCAGCAGCTTGGGACTAGCGGGGGGGCCGAGCACAGATACGCAGTATTTT; cdr3_aa: CASSLGLAGGPSTDTQYF
clone_size: NA; d_call: TRBD1; v_call: TRBV10-2; j_call: TRBJ2-2; cdr3_nt: TGCGCCAGCAGAGGGACAGGGAACACCGGGGAGCTGTTTTTT; cdr3_aa: CASRGTGNTGELFF
clone_size: NA; d_call: TRBD2; v_call: TRBV14; j_call: TRBJ2-1; cdr3_nt: TGTGCCAGCAGCCTTCGAGCGGGGGGGCTCGGGGATGAGCAGTTCTTC; cdr3_aa: CASSLRAGGLGDEQFF
clone_size: few; d_call: TRBD1; v_call: TRBV7-2; j_call: TRBJ1-5; cdr3_nt: TGTGCCAGCAGCCTAAGGACAGGGGGGGGTCAGCCCCAGCATTTT; cdr3_aa: CASSLRTGGGQPQHF
clone_size: NA; d_call: NA; v_call: TRBV20-1; j_call: TRBJ1-2; cdr3_nt: TGCAGTGCTAGTATCGGGAAGGCTGGCTACACCTTC; cdr3_aa: CSASIGKAGYTF
clone_size: NA; d_call: TRBD1; v_call: TRBV7-6; j_call: TRBJ2-7; cdr3_nt: TGTGCCAGCAGCTCCGACCTTAGGACAGGGCCCTCCTACGAGCAGTACTTC; cdr3_aa: CASSSDLRTGPSYEQYF
clone_size: NA; d_call: NA; v_call: TRBV7-2; j_call: TRBJ1-6; cdr3_nt: TGTGCCAGCAGCTTAACGCGTAGTAATTCACCCCTCCACTTT; cdr3_aa: CASSLTRSNSPLHF
clone_size: NA; d_call: NA; v_call: TRBV2; j_call: TRBJ2-2; cdr3_nt: TGTGCCAGCACCGTTTTTAACGCAGGGAACACCGGGGAGCTGTTTTTT; cdr3_aa: CASTVFNAGNTGELFF
clone_size: NA; d_call: NA; v_call: TRBV21-1; j_call: TRBJ2-5; cdr3_nt: TGTGCCAGCAGCAACTTTAGGGGGCAGGGAGATCAAGAGACCCAGTACTTC; cdr3_aa: CASSNFRGQGDQETQYF
clone_size: NA; d_call: NA; v_call: TRBV2; j_call: TRBJ1-1; cdr3_nt: TGTGCCAGCAGTGAATTGTCAGAAATACGCACTGAAGCTTTCTTT; cdr3_aa: CASSELSEIRTEAFF
clone_size: NA; d_call: NA; v_call: TRBV25-1; j_call: TRBJ2-1; cdr3_nt: TGTGCCAGCAGTGAATCCCCAACTAGGTACAATGAGCAGTTCTTC; cdr3_aa: CASSESPTRYNEQFF
clone_size: NA; d_call: TRBD1; v_call: TRBV19; j_call: TRBJ2-3; cdr3_nt: TGTGCCAGTGCAACTGGACAGGGAAGCACAGATACGCAGTATTTT; cdr3_aa: CASATGQGSTDTQYF
clone_size: NA; d_call: NA; v_call: TRBV5-1; j_call: TRBJ1-1; cdr3_nt: TGCGCCAGCAGCCCAGGGACACTTAACACTGAAGCTTTCTTT; cdr3_aa: CASSPGTLNTEAFF
clone_size: NA; d_call: NA; v_call: TRBV6-5; j_call: TRBJ1-1; cdr3_nt: TGTGCCAGCAGTTATACGAATACAGCGAACACTGAAGCTTTCTTT; cdr3_aa: CASSYTNTANTEAFF
clone_size: NA; d_call: TRBD1; v_call: TRBV27; j_call: TRBJ1-1; cdr3_nt: TGTGCCAGCAGTTTAAGGACAGGACTCATGAACACTGAAGCTTTCTTT; cdr3_aa: CASSLRTGLMNTEAFF
clone_size: NA; d_call: TRBD1; v_call: TRBV7-9; j_call: TRBJ1-1; cdr3_nt: TGTGCCAGCAGTGACAGGGTGAACACTGAAGCTTTCTTT; cdr3_aa: CASSDRVNTEAFF
clone_size: NA; d_call: NA; v_call: TRBV19; j_call: TRBJ1-5; cdr3_nt: TGTGCCAGTAGTATTACTCCTGGGGGGGGCAATCAGCCCCAGCATTTT; cdr3_aa: CASSITPGGGNQPQHF
clone_size: NA; d_call: NA; v_call: TRBV7-9; j_call: TRBJ1-5; cdr3_nt: TGTGCCAGCAGCTTGGCTGGGGCGAAAGAGCATTTT; cdr3_aa: CASSLAGAKEHF
clone_size: NA; d_call: TRBD1; v_call: TRBV5-6; j_call: TRBJ1-2; cdr3_nt: TGTGCCAGCAGCTTGGTAGGGACAGATGAGAATGGCTACACCTTC; cdr3_aa: CASSLVGTDENGYTF
clone_size: NA; d_call: NA; v_call: TRBV7-9; j_call: TRBJ2-4; cdr3_nt: TGTGCCAGCACCCCTTCCCTCCCTGGGGCTCCAAACATTCAGTACTTC; cdr3_aa: CASTPSLPGAPNIQYF
clone_size: NA; d_call: NA; v_call: TRBV24-1; j_call: TRBJ2-5; cdr3_nt: TGTGCCACCAGCGGGTGGACCCGACAGCCCCTGCAAGAGACCCAGTACTTC; cdr3_aa: CATSGWTRQPLQETQYF
clone_size: NA; d_call: TRBD1; v_call: TRBV4-2; j_call: TRBJ1-2; cdr3_nt: TGTGCCAGCAGCCAAGATGACAGGGTTGACTATGGCTACACCTTC; cdr3_aa: CASSQDDRVDYGYTF